This T cell receptor (beta chain) was retrieved from a study of vaccination effects on CD4 cells after COVID-19. In the study overall: Two doses of either BNT162b2 or mRNA-1273 were given to each participant.

TCRdb keeps only in-frame clones here, not all; method: immunoSEQ multiplex PCR. This table has about 70,000 clones, 73% appearing once. This CDR3 comprises 13 residues. Germline V lookup: CDR1 SGHRS, CDR2 YFSETQ. V dropped 2 bases and J dropped 5; count of bases not matched to a gene: 4. Sequencing was preceded by expansion of antigen-specific CD4+ T cells with viral peptide pools in the ViraFEST assay. Researchers isolated CD4+ T cells once ten to eleven days of culture had elapsed. From March to December 2020, the person had a SARS-CoV-2 infection that was confirmed by PCR. Comments on this clone: Its antigen is not identified.

The sequences come from CD4+ T cells from PBMCs cultured with HIV peptides, collected before COVID-19 vaccination. Indicated subset: HIV-1 Nef peptide pool negative control/reference culture. This chain uses TRBV5-1 with TRBJ2-7, with 7 bases matching TRBD1. The source is a human donor who had a prior SARS-CoV-2 infection. The CDR3 protein is CASSFEGANEQYF. Here the CDR3 DNA reads TGCGCCAGCAGCTTTGAGGGGGCGAACGAGCAGTACTTC.